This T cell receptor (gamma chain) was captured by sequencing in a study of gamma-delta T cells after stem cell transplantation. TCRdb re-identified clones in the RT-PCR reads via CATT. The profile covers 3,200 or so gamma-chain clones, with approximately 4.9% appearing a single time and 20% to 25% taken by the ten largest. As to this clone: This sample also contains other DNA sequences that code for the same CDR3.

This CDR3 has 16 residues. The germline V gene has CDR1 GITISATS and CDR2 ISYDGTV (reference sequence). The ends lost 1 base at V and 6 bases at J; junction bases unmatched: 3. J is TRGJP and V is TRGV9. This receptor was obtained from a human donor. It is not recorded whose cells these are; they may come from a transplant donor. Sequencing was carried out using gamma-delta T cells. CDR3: CALWEVAELGKKIKVF. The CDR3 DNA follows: TGTGCCTTGTGGGAGGTAGCAGAGTTGGGCAAAAAAATCAAGGTATTT.